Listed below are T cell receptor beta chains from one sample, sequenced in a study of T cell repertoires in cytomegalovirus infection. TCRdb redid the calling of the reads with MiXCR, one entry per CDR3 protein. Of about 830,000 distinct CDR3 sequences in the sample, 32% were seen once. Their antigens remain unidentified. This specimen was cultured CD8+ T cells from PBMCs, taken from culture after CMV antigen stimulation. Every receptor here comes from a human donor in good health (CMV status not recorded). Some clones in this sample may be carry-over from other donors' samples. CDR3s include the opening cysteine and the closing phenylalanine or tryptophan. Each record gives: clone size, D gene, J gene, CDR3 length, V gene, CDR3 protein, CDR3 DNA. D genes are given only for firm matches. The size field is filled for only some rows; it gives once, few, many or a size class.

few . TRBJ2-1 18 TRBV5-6 CASSFPRQGWSSYNEQFF TGTGCCAGCAGCTTTCCGCGCCAGGGCTGGAGCTCCTACAATGAGCAGTTCTTC
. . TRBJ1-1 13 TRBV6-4 CASSDSMGTEAFF TGTGCCAGCAGTGACTCGATGGGCACTGAAGCTTTCTTT
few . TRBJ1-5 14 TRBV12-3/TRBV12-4 CASREGEGNQPQHF TGTGCCAGCAGGGAGGGGGAGGGCAATCAGCCCCAGCATTTT
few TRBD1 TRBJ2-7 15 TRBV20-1 CSALPGQGLTYEQYF TGCAGTGCACTACCGGGACAGGGGCTGACCTACGAGCAGTACTTC
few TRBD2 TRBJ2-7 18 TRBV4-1 CASSQDEVAGGFTYEQYF TGCGCCAGCAGCCAAGATGAGGTGGCGGGGGGCTTTACCTACGAGCAGTACTTC
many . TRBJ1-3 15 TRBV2 CASIRSGASGNTIYF TGTGCCAGCATACGTTCGGGGGCATCTGGAAACACCATATATTTT
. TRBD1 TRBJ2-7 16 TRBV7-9 CASSLGRGQGGHEQYF TGTGCCAGCAGCTTAGGAAGGGGACAGGGGGGCCACGAGCAGTACTTC
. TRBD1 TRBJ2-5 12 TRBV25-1 CASKGRGLPPYF TGTGCCAGCAAGGGAAGGGGGCTCCCCCCTTACTTC
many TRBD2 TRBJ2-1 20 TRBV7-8 CASSSHRRSSGVSSYNEQFF TGTGCCAGCAGCTCCCACCGCAGGTCTAGCGGGGTTAGCTCCTACAATGAGCAGTTCTTC
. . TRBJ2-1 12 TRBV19 CASSIGGDEQFF TGTGCCAGTAGTATTGGCGGGGATGAGCAGTTCTTC
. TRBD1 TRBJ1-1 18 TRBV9 CASSVSRDRVELNTEAFF TGTGCCAGCAGCGTCTCCCGGGACAGGGTCGAATTAAACACTGAAGCTTTCTTT
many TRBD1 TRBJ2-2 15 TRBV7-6 CASSLTGENTGELFF TGTGCCAGCAGCTTAACAGGGGAGAACACCGGGGAGCTGTTTTTT
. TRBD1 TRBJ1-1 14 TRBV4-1 CASSYRGTDTEAFF TGCGCCAGCAGTTACAGGGGTACGGACACTGAAGCTTTCTTT
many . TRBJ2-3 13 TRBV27 CASSFFGTDTQYF TGTGCCAGCAGCTTCTTCGGGACAGATACGCAGTATTTT
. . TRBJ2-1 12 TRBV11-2 CASSSNRFQQFF TGTGCCAGCAGCTCCAATAGATTTCAGCAGTTCTTC
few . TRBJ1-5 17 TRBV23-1 CASSPNPISCSDQPQHF TGCGCCAGCAGTCCGAACCCGATCTCGTGTTCTGATCAGCCCCAGCATTTT
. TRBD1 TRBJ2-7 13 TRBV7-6 CACSLGQGYEQYF TGTGCCTGCAGTCTCGGACAGGGCTACGAGCAGTACTTC
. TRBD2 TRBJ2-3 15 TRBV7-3 CASSWTSRSTDTQYF TGTGCCAGCAGCTGGACTAGCAGGTCCACAGATACGCAGTATTTT
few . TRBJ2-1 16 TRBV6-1 CASSEVNGIREDEQFF TGTGCCAGCAGTGAAGTAAATGGGATTAGGGAGGATGAGCAGTTCTTC
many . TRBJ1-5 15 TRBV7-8 CASSLAMGGPQPQHF TGTGCCAGCAGCTTAGCGATGGGGGGGCCTCAGCCCCAGCATTTT
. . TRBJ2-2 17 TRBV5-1 CASSYPGKAANTGELFF TGCGCCAGCAGCTACCCGGGGAAGGCGGCGAACACCGGGGAGCTGTTTTTT
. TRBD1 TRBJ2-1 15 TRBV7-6 CASSIAPTGTNEQFF TGTGCCAGCAGCATAGCTCCGACAGGGACCAATGAGCAGTTCTTC
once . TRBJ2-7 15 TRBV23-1 CASSRGLCLTCEQYF TGCGCCAGCAGTCGAGGGTTGTGCCTGACCTGCGAGCAGTACTTC
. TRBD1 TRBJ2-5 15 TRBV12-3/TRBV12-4 CASSLAGTGRETQYF TGTGCCAGCAGTCTAGCCGGGACAGGGAGAGAGACCCAGTACTTC
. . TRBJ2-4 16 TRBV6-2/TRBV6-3 CASSSPVGTLVDIQYF TGTGCCAGCAGTTCGCCCGTGGGAACCCTAGTGGACATTCAGTACTTC
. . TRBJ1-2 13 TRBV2 CAIEGGLGYGYTF TGTGCCATCGAGGGGGGATTAGGCTATGGCTACACCTTC
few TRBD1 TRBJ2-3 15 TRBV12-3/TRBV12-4 CASRETGEYTDTQYF TGTGCCAGCAGAGAGACAGGGGAATACACAGATACGCAGTATTTT
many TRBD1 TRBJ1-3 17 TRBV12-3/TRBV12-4 CASSPIKDRAFGNTIYF TGTGCCAGCAGTCCGATTAAGGACAGGGCATTTGGAAACACCATATATTTT
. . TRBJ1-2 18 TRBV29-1 CSVEDRQGSFLSNYGYTF TGCAGCGTTGAAGATAGGCAGGGGTCCTTTCTTTCTAACTATGGCTACACCTTC
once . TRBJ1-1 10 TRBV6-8 CASSSIKAFF TGTGCCAGCAGCTCGATTAAGGCTTTCTTT